The 32 T cell receptor beta chains listed next were all sequenced from one sample in a study of blood T cell repertoires in COVID-19. The method was immunoSEQ multiplex PCR; TCRdb's version includes in-frame clones alone and lacks a portion of them. Among roughly 130,000 clones, approximately 84% were seen once, and the ten largest hold 5.5%. The source material was PBMCs or T cells enriched from blood (not recorded which). The source of these receptors is a man in his forties or fifties with acute COVID-19.

This clone was found a few times. The chain is built from TRBV24-1 and TRBJ2-3; tentative D call: TRBD1 (6 bases). CDR1 and CDR2 from the germline V gene are KGHDR and SFDVKD. The CDR3 extends over 16 amino acids. Between the trimmed V and J ends, which lost 3 bases and 1 base, there was a span of 13 bases. The CDR3 DNA reads TGTGCCACCAGTGATCAAGGGGGACGGGGCACAGATACGCAGTATTTT. Its translation is CATSDQGGRGTDTQYF.

The chain uses TRBV2 and TRBJ1-3; unclear D gene. The V end lost 8 bases, the J end lost 0 bases, and 14 bases lay between the germline ends. Germline V gene data show CDR1 as SNHLY and CDR2 as FYNNEI. The CDR3 spans 15 residues. This chain's CDR3 is CASLDDRSSGNTIYF. In DNA form, the CDR3 reads TGTGCCAGCTTAGATGACCGGAGCTCTGGAAACACCATATATTTT.

The rearrangement joins TRBV21-1 to TRBJ2-7; the table names TRBD1, a call not compared with the DNA. TRBV21-1 corresponds to a pseudogene. This CDR3 comprises 14 residues. CDR3 bases: TGTGCCAGCACCATTAGGGGGTGCACCTACGAGCAGTACTTC. This gives the protein CASTIRGCTYEQYF.

V and J are TRBV6-6 and TRBJ2-7; 9 bases fit TRBD1. The CDR3 has 14 residues. J lost 3 bases, V lost 7 bases, and 7 bases had no gene match. The germline V gene encodes CDR1 MNHNY and CDR2 SVGAGI (reference sequence). DNA for the CDR3: TGTGCCAGCATACCGGGACAGGGTATCTACGAGCAGTACTTC. Protein product: CASIPGQGIYEQYF.

The chain joins TRBV7-9 to TRBJ2-1, with 7 bases fitting TRBD1. Trimming cost V 8 bases and J 3 bases; bases outside gene matches: 7. This CDR3 has 14 residues. Germline V gene data show CDR1 as SEHNR and CDR2 as FQNEAQ (reference sequence). The CDR3 sequence is CASEWTGRYNEQFF. The DNA of the CDR3 is TGTGCCAGCGAGTGGACAGGCCGCTACAATGAGCAGTTCTTC.

The genes are TRBV4-1 and TRBJ2-1, with TRBD2 matching over 9 bases. The germline V gene encodes CDR1 MGHRA and CDR2 YSYEKL. V was clipped by 0 bases and J by 4 bases; unmatched bases: 4. The CDR3 consists of 16 residues. The CDR3 DNA reads as TGCGCCAGCAGCCAAGATAGGGCGGGGGGGTACAATGAGCAGTTCTTC. Protein sequence: CASSQDRAGGYNEQFF.

This sequence joins TRBV4-1 and TRBJ2-1; D ambiguous. This CDR3 spans 15 amino acids. V lost 0 bases and J 1 base, leaving 7 bases between the germline ends. CDR1 is MGHRA and CDR2 is YSYEKL in the germline V gene. The DNA of the CDR3 is TGCGCCAGCAGCCAAGATGGCAATTCCTACAATGAGCAGTTCTTC. Translating it yields CASSQDGNSYNEQFF.

This sequence joins TRBV3-1 (or the pseudogene TRBV3-2) and TRBJ2-6; 7 nucleotides match TRBD1. Trimming removed 4 bases from V and 0 bases from J; junction bases left unmatched: 6. Germline V gene lookup returns CDR1 LGHDT and CDR2 YNNKEL (reference sequence). This CDR3 is 17 amino acids long. The CDR3 DNA reads TGTGCCAGCAGCCTAGGGGGCTCCCGCTCTGGGGCCAACGTCCTGACTTTC. Amino acid sequence: CASSLGGSRSGANVLTF.

J is TRBJ2-5 and V is TRBV19; TRBD1 is a possible D gene (8 bases). V was cut by 3 bases and J by 2 bases, with 13 bases left in between. Looked up from germline, CDR1 is LNHDA and CDR2 is SQIVND (reference sequence). The CDR3 totals 15 residues. CDR3 residues: CASSMDRDYQETQYF. Here the CDR3 DNA reads TGTGCCAGTAGTATGGACAGGGACTATCAAGAGACCCAGTACTTC.

V gene TRBV5-6 combines with J gene TRBJ1-2; D is uncertain. This CDR3 comprises 15 residues. The ends were cut back, 4 bases at V and 2 bases at J, with 15 bases in the middle. Germline-derived CDR1 and CDR2 are SGHDT and YYEEEE. CDR3 DNA: TGTGCCAGCAGCGGAACCGGACTAACAAACTATGGCTACACCTTC. The encoded protein is CASSGTGLTNYGYTF.

The rearrangement links TRBV12-3 or TRBV12-4 to TRBJ2-1, with D perhaps TRBD1 (6 bases). This CDR3 has 12 amino acids. V was trimmed by 5 bases and J by 9 bases, leaving 11 bases between them. This chain's CDR3 is CASSAPGVEQFF. CDR3 DNA: TGTGCCAGCAGTGCCCCAGGGGTTGAGCAGTTCTTC.

The rearrangement uses TRBV28 and TRBJ1-3; 7 nucleotides align to TRBD1. The ends lost 8 bases at V and 0 bases at J; junction bases unmatched: 7. The germline V gene encodes CDR1 MDHEN and CDR2 SYDVKM. The CDR3 extends over 15 amino acids. The CDR3 spells CASWDRADSGNTIYF. The CDR3, as DNA: TGTGCCAGCTGGGACAGAGCTGACTCTGGAAACACCATATATTTT.

The rearrangement links TRBV25-1 to TRBJ1-1, with 7 bases fitting TRBD1. Germline assignment: CDR1 MGHDK and CDR2 SYGVNS. V lost 3 bases to trimming and J lost 6 bases; unmatched junction nucleotides: 10. CDR3 length: 15 amino acids. The CDR3 sequence: CASSEPGQLGAEAFF. CDR3 in DNA: TGTGCCAGCAGTGAGCCGGGACAGCTCGGGGCTGAAGCTTTCTTT.

The rearrangement joins TRBV30 to TRBJ2-7; 9 bases fit TRBD2. Trimming cost V 5 bases and J 1 base; bases outside gene matches: 3. The CDR3 consists of 13 residues. Germline CDR1 is GTSNPN and CDR2 is SVGIG (reference sequence). CDR3 in amino acids: CAWARGGSYEQYF. CDR3 DNA: TGTGCCTGGGCGCGGGGGGGATCCTACGAGCAGTACTTC.

The chain has TRBV5-1 and TRBJ1-2, with D unresolved. The CDR3 is made up of 16 amino acids. Per germline, CDR1 SGHRS and CDR2 YFSETQ. Trimming left V 0 bases short and J 0 bases short, with 12 bases between. The CDR3 is CASSLGGGIANYGYTF. DNA of the CDR3: TGCGCCAGCAGCTTGGGAGGAGGTATAGCTAACTATGGCTACACCTTC.

The chain recombines TRBV7-9 with TRBJ1-6; D is possibly TRBD1 (5 bases). CDR3 length equals 13 residues. The V gene's germline CDR1 is SEHNR and CDR2 FQNEAQ (reference sequence). Trimming stripped 1 base from V and 9 bases from J, with 7 bases between. The CDR3 DNA reads as TGTGCCAGCAGCTTAGGGCAGGGTTCACCCCTCCACTTT. Translated, it gives CASSLGQGSPLHF. Drawing the rest from reference TRBV7-9 and TRBJ1-6, the complete variable domain is DTGVSQNPRHKITKRGQNVTFRCDPISEHNRLYWYRQTLGQGPEFLTYFQNEAQLEKSRLLSDRFSAERPKGSFSTLEIQRTEQGDSAMYLCASSLGQGSPLHFGNGTRLTVT.

The chain is built from TRBV11-2 and TRBJ2-3, with 11 bases aligning to TRBD2. Per germline, CDR1 SGHAT and CDR2 FQNNGV. V lost 6 bases and J lost 0; bases outside the gene matches: 8. CDR3 size: 17 residues. The CDR3 DNA reads TGTGCCAGCAGAACCGGGACTAGCGGACCTAGCACAGATACGCAGTATTTT. Protein product: CASRTGTSGPSTDTQYF. Based on the CDR3 plus reference TRBV11-2 and TRBJ2-3, the full variable domain is EAGVAQSPRYKIIEKRQSVAFWCNPISGHATLYWYQQILGQGPKLLIQFQNNGVVDDSQLPKDRFSAERLKGVDSTLKIQPAKLEDSAVYLCASRTGTSGPSTDTQYFGPGTRLTVL.

The J gene is TRBJ2-2, the V gene TRBV28, with D tentatively TRBD1 (5 bases). Trimming shortened V by 8 bases and J by 2 bases, and 15 bases separated the two germline ends. The CDR3 is 15 residues long. CDR1 is MDHEN and CDR2 is SYDVKM in the germline V gene. DNA of the CDR3: TGTGCCAGCCTAGGGGCCAGGGCCAACACCGGGGAGCTGTTTTTT. Its protein product is CASLGARANTGELFF.

The chain recombines TRBV18 with TRBJ2-1, with a tentative D call TRBD2 (6 bases). The CDR3 contains 13 residues. The ends were cut back, 2 bases at V and 5 bases at J, with 7 bases in the middle. Germline loops: CDR1 KGHSH, CDR2 LQKENI. CDR3 coding DNA: TGTGCCAGCTCACCATCGGGGGACAATGAGCAGTTCTTC. Its translation: CASSPSGDNEQFF.

The rearrangement joins TRBV19 to TRBJ1-1; 9 bases agree with TRBD1. CDR1 LNHDA and CDR2 SQIVND come from the germline V gene (reference sequence). This CDR3 has 15 residues. Trimming cost V 6 bases and J 0 bases; bases outside gene matches: 5. Here the CDR3 reads CASSKGTGLNTEAFF. Written as DNA, the CDR3 is TGTGCCAGTAGCAAAGGGACAGGGCTGAACACTGAAGCTTTCTTT.

CDR3 protein: CASRANRTGGSYTEAFF. The CDR3 DNA follows: TGTGCCAGCAGAGCCAACAGGACAGGGGGATCTTACACTGAAGCTTTCTTT. The chain joins TRBV2 to TRBJ1-1; TRBD1 matches 10 bases. CDR1 and CDR2 (germline): SNHLY, FYNNEI. There are 17 residues in the CDR3. V lost 6 bases, J lost 3 bases, and 13 bases stayed unmatched.

The chain links TRBV12-3 or TRBV12-4 to TRBJ1-2, with 7 bases aligning to TRBD1. Losses at the gene ends were 6 bases for V and 8 bases for J; bases not matched to a gene: 9. There are 13 residues in the CDR3. DNA of the CDR3: TGTGCCAGCAGGATAACAGGGGCGGAGGGCTACACCTTC. It specifies CASRITGAEGYTF.

CDR3 in amino acids: CASWGGQGAGEQYF. Here the CDR3 DNA reads TGTGCCAGCTGGGGGGGACAGGGGGCAGGCGAGCAGTACTTC. V usage is TRBV28 and J usage is TRBJ2-7; 12 bases line up with TRBD1. CDR3 length: 14 amino acids. Germline CDR1 MDHEN, CDR2 SYDVKM. V lost 8 bases and J lost 6; bases outside the gene matches: 8.

V gene TRBV27 combines with J gene TRBJ2-7; tentatively, D is TRBD1 (6 bases). The V and J ends lost 0 bases and 3 bases respectively, with 15 bases between them. Germline V gene lookup returns CDR1 MNHEY and CDR2 SMNVEV (reference sequence). The CDR3 length is 16 residues. CDR3 sequence reads: CASSLSRTESLYEQYF. The CDR3 DNA sequence: TGTGCCAGCAGTTTATCGCGGACAGAGTCTCTCTACGAGCAGTACTTC.

V usage is TRBV30 and J usage is TRBJ1-2; 8 bases agree with TRBD1. V was clipped by 2 bases and J by 5 bases; unmatched bases: 10. Looked up from germline, CDR1 is GTSNPN and CDR2 is SVGIG (reference sequence). CDR3 length equals 15 residues. CDR3 residues: CAWSPGDRGWYGYTF. The CDR3 bases are TGTGCCTGGAGTCCAGGCGACAGGGGTTGGTATGGCTACACCTTC. The complete variable domain, with remaining parts taken from reference TRBV30 and TRBJ1-2, reads SQTIHQWPATLVQPVGSPLSLECTVEGTSNPNLYWYRQAAGRGLQLLFYSVGIGQISSEVPQNLSASRPQDRQFILSSKKLLLSDSGFYLCAWSPGDRGWYGYTFGSGTRLTVV.

V gene TRBV19 combines with J gene TRBJ2-7, with TRBD1 identical over 7 bases. The CDR3 extends over 14 amino acids. Germline V gene data show CDR1 as LNHDA and CDR2 as SQIVND (reference sequence). Unmatched junction bases numbered 8, after V lost 6 bases and J lost 3 bases. The CDR3 DNA follows: TGTGCCAGTAGGAGGGACAGTGCCTTCTACGAGCAGTACTTC. It codes for CASRRDSAFYEQYF.

The chain combines TRBV19 with TRBJ1-4, with TRBD1 as a possible D gene (5 bases). The ends were cut back, 5 bases at V and 2 bases at J, with 15 bases in the middle. The CDR3 extends over 16 amino acids. Per the germline V gene, CDR1 is LNHDA and CDR2 is SQIVND (reference sequence). CDR3: CASSVTALRTNEKLFF. In DNA form, the CDR3 reads TGTGCCAGTAGTGTGACAGCCCTCAGGACTAATGAAAAACTGTTTTTT.

This clone appeared once. This chain joins TRBV7-9 and TRBJ1-1; 8 bases line up with TRBD1. The trim removed 2 bases at V and 8 bases at J, leaving 4 bases unmatched. Germline V gene lookup returns CDR1 SEHNR and CDR2 FQNEAQ (reference sequence). The CDR3 sequence is 13 residues long. In DNA, the CDR3 is TGTGCCAGCAGCTTAAGCCAGGGGGCAGAAGCTTTCTTT. Translation: CASSLSQGAEAFF.

The gene calls are TRBV7-2 and TRBJ1-3, with D perhaps matching TRBD1 (6 bases). This CDR3 region has 13 residues. Germline lookup yields CDR1 SGHTA and CDR2 FQGNSA. The V end was cut by 4 bases, the J end by 4 bases, with 8 bases between. CDR3 sequence reads: CASSYGQGNTIYF. The CDR3 DNA reads TGTGCCAGCAGCTACGGACAGGGAAACACCATATATTTT.

The rearrangement uses TRBV19 and TRBJ1-6; 7 nucleotides line up with TRBD1. The CDR3 has 15 residues. V dropped 3 bases and J dropped 5; count of bases not matched to a gene: 4. From germline, CDR1 is LNHDA and CDR2 SQIVND (reference sequence). This CDR3 is CASSITGENNSPLHF. CDR3 nucleotides: TGTGCCAGTAGTATTACAGGGGAGAATAATTCACCCCTCCACTTT. The complete variable domain, with remaining parts taken from reference TRBV19 and TRBJ1-6, reads DGGITQSPKYLFRKEGQNVTLSCEQNLNHDAMYWYRQDPGQGLRLIYYSQIVNDFQKGDIAEGYSVSREKKESFPLTVTSAQKNPTAFYLCASSITGENNSPLHFGNGTRLTVT.

There are many counts of this clone. CDR3 bases: TGTGCCAGTACGCAAGGACTAGCGGGGCGACCGAACACCGGGGAGCTGTTTTTT. Its translation: CASTQGLAGRPNTGELFF. The chain joins TRBV19 to TRBJ2-2; 12 bases match TRBD2. The CDR3 length is 18 residues. Per the germline V gene, CDR1 is LNHDA and CDR2 is SQIVND (reference sequence). V lost 7 bases, J lost 0 bases, and 9 bases stayed unmatched.

The chain employs TRBV5-4 and TRBJ2-4, with 7 bases matching TRBD1. The CDR3 loop spans 16 amino acids. The junction had 8 bases not matched to a gene; V was cut back by 4 bases and J by 1 base. Germline V CDR1 and CDR2: SGHNT, YYREEE (reference sequence). The CDR3 region has the DNA TGTGCCAGCAGCACTGACAGGGTCGGGGCCAAAAACATTCAGTACTTC. It translates to CASSTDRVGAKNIQYF.